This passage covers 7 T cell receptor beta chains from one sample sequenced in a study of shared clonotypes between healthy human individuals. Generated by immunoSEQ multiplex PCR, the TCRdb table keeps only in-frame clones and is missing some. The sample records about 680,000 clones, 72% being singletons. Sequenced: memory CD4+ T cells sorted from blood. The subset here: CD45RA-negative fraction. Every receptor here comes from a woman in her twenties or thirties in good health.

The chain employs TRBV4-1 and TRBJ2-7; tentative D call: TRBD1 (6 bases). The CDR3 consists of 16 residues. Trimming stripped 1 base from V and 4 bases from J, with 17 bases between. CDR1 is MGHRA and CDR2 is YSYEKL in the germline V gene. This CDR3 reads CASSQGRGQSPYEQYF. The CDR3 bases are TGCGCCAGCAGCCAAGGAAGAGGACAGAGCCCGTACGAGCAGTACTTC.

This chain joins TRBV9 and TRBJ2-3; possibly TRBD2 for D (6 bases). The V gene lost 2 bases and the J gene lost 4 bases, with 14 bases spanning the gap. Germline V lookup: CDR1 SGDLS, CDR2 YYNGEE. The CDR3 sequence is 15 residues long. The CDR3 loop reads CASSVPGTESDTQYF. The CDR3 coding sequence is TGTGCCAGCAGCGTCCCCGGGACTGAATCAGATACGCAGTATTTT.

This rearrangement joins TRBV19 to TRBJ1-4, with 9 positions matching TRBD1. From germline, CDR1 is LNHDA and CDR2 SQIVND (reference sequence). CDR3 length: 17 residues. The junction had 17 bases not matched to a gene; V was cut back by 7 bases and J by 8 bases. CDR3 nucleotides: TGTGCCAGTACCAACCACCCCGGGACAGGGAGGCTCGAAAAACTGTTTTTT. Its protein is CASTNHPGTGRLEKLFF.

This rearrangement joins TRBV18 to TRBJ2-1, with TRBD2 identical over 8 bases. This CDR3 is built from 13 residues. The ends lost 4 bases at V and 5 bases at J; junction bases unmatched: 1. Germline values: CDR1 KGHSH, CDR2 LQKENI. The CDR3 loop is CASSLLADNEQFF. The CDR3 nucleotides are TGTGCCAGCTCACTACTAGCGGACAATGAGCAGTTCTTC. The full variable domain, in which reference TRBV18 and TRBJ2-1 provide the parts outside the CDR3, is NAGVMQNPRHLVRRRGQEARLRCSPMKGHSHVYWYRQLPEEGLKFMVYLQKENIIDESGMPKERFSAEFPKEGPSILRIQQVVRGDSAAYFCASSLLADNEQFFGPGTRLTVL.

This clone was seen only a few times. The chain has TRBV6-6 and TRBJ1-1; 7 nucleotides match TRBD1. V gave up 5 bases and J gave up 1 base; unmatched junction bases: 4. Germline V CDR1 and CDR2: MNHNY, SVGAGI (reference sequence). CDR3 size: 14 residues. The chain's CDR3 is CASSRQGSNTEAFF. CDR3 coding DNA: TGTGCCAGCAGTAGACAGGGATCGAACACTGAAGCTTTCTTT.

Only a few counts were recorded for this clone. This chain's CDR3 is CAWSQGSIQYF. DNA for the CDR3: TGTGCCTGGAGTCAAGGGTCCATTCAGTACTTC. V gene TRBV30 combines with J gene TRBJ2-4; D is ambiguous. V gave up 2 bases and J gave up 9 bases, with 8 bases separating them. Germline V CDR1 and CDR2: GTSNPN, SVGIG (reference sequence). The CDR3 is made up of 11 amino acids.

This clone was counted ten times or more. The CDR3 region is CASSQDGGIEAFF. CDR3 nucleotide sequence: TGTGCCAGCAGCCAAGATGGAGGAATTGAAGCTTTCTTT. The chain carries TRBV14 and TRBJ1-1; the D is unclear. The CDR3 loop spans 13 amino acids. The germline V gene has CDR1 SGHDN and CDR2 FVKESK. Trimming pared 0 bases from V and 7 bases from J, leaving 9 bases between.